This is a list of T cell receptor beta chains from one sample in a study of blood T cell repertoires in COVID-19. Data came from immunoSEQ multiplex PCR; TCRdb stores just in-frame clones and leaves some out. There are roughly 200,000 clones in the sample; roughly four fifths occur only once, and about 1.5% lies in the top ten. The specimen sequenced was peripheral blood. These receptors all stem from a human donor in a cohort sampled during active COVID-19. CDR3s leave out the opening cysteine and the closing phenylalanine or tryptophan. Fields, in order: CDR3 protein, CDR3 length, V gene, clone size. Rows give clone size only sometimes, using once, few, many, or a class for an expanded clone.

CDR3: ASSLDSNYGYT; length: 11; V: TRBV5-1; size: -
CDR3: ASSHRLEDSYNEQF; length: 14; V: TRBV3-1/TRBV3-2; size: -
CDR3: ASTRLAGSTDTQY; length: 13; V: TRBV10-2; size: -
CDR3: ASRAGTGLLGNNEQF; length: 15; V: TRBV19; size: -
CDR3: ASSQLGGETQY; length: 11; V: TRBV10-1; size: few
CDR3: ASSDSGISYEQY; length: 12; V: TRBV6-4; size: -
CDR3: ASSSGTGILEQY; length: 12; V: TRBV7-2; size: -
CDR3: ASSSRGGRGGPYEQY; length: 15; V: TRBV11-2; size: -
CDR3: ASSSTGGGELF; length: 11; V: TRBV7-2; size: few
CDR3: ATRGGGPKGYEQY; length: 13; V: TRBV10-3; size: few
CDR3: ASSIRRLPYEQY; length: 12; V: TRBV19; size: once
CDR3: ASSQGQGSNQPQH; length: 13; V: TRBV3-1/TRBV3-2; size: -
CDR3: ASSQGLAGAKEEQY; length: 14; V: TRBV7-3; size: once
CDR3: ASSLGLAGGETQY; length: 13; V: TRBV13; size: -
CDR3: ATSRDQGPAGCF; length: 12; V: TRBV15; size: -
CDR3: ASYSGNTIY; length: 9; V: TRBV7-9; size: -
CDR3: ASSIRDRANTEAF; length: 13; V: TRBV6-2/TRBV6-3; size: once
CDR3: ASMRQRRDGEQY; length: 12; V: TRBV6-5; size: -
CDR3: ASSPAPNYGYT; length: 11; V: TRBV7-3; size: -
CDR3: ASSKDSNYGYT; length: 11; V: TRBV6-6; size: -
CDR3: ASSQTGTGHEQY; length: 12; V: TRBV4-1; size: -
CDR3: ASRLGDNSPLH; length: 11; V: TRBV10-1; size: once
CDR3: ASSNIDSGVAF; length: 11; V: TRBV19; size: few
CDR3: ASSIGSGYEQY; length: 11; V: TRBV19; size: -
CDR3: ASSSYRGWADTQY; length: 13; V: TRBV11-2; size: -
CDR3: ASSEATRGHGGGLYEQY; length: 17; V: TRBV6-1; size: -
CDR3: ASSEGTPYEQY; length: 11; V: TRBV6-1; size: once
CDR3: ASSPGAGGYT; length: 10; V: TRBV2; size: -
CDR3: ASSPAGADTQY; length: 11; V: TRBV18; size: -
CDR3: ASSGQGNTEAF; length: 11; V: TRBV9; size: -
CDR3: ASSLLTGVSTDTQY; length: 14; V: TRBV7-2; size: -
CDR3: ASSPWGLSYEQY; length: 12; V: TRBV11-2; size: -
CDR3: ASSFGQGSSYGYT; length: 13; V: TRBV7-9; size: -
CDR3: ATSDLGAGPRDTQY; length: 14; V: TRBV24-1; size: -
CDR3: ASSSRQGDDSGEQY; length: 14; V: TRBV9; size: -
CDR3: ASSFHRQGGTEAF; length: 13; V: TRBV27; size: -
CDR3: ASSLLEADTQY; length: 11; V: TRBV25-1; size: few
CDR3: ASSQGVGGAAEQY; length: 13; V: TRBV3-1/TRBV3-2; size: -
CDR3: ASDSRVSYNEQF; length: 12; V: TRBV12-5; size: once
CDR3: ASSKPGTRNLEQY; length: 13; V: TRBV5-1; size: -
CDR3: ASQKLGGNGNTIY; length: 13; V: TRBV2; size: once
CDR3: ASRTTGGTDTQY; length: 12; V: TRBV6-5; size: -
CDR3: ASSGPYDPGEDTQY; length: 14; V: TRBV25-1; size: -
CDR3: ASSEHEKETQY; length: 11; V: TRBV10-2; size: -
CDR3: ASSTRQGKNSYEQY; length: 14; V: TRBV28; size: -
CDR3: ATSSPTGTRFYGYT; length: 14; V: TRBV15; size: -
CDR3: ASSGSIAASGNTIY; length: 14; V: TRBV18; size: -
CDR3: ASSLGGTGSQETQY; length: 14; V: TRBV7-6; size: -